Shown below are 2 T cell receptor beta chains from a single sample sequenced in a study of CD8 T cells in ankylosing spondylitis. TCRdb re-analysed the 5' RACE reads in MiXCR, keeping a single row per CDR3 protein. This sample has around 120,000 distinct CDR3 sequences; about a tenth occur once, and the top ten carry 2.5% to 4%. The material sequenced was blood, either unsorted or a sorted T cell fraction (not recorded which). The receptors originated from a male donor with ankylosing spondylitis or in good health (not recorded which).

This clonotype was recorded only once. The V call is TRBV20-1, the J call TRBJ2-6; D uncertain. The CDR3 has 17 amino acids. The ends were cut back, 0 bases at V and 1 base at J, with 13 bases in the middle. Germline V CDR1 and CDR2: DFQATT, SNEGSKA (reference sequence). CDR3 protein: CSARDVAQPSGANVLTF. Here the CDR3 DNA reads TGCAGTGCTAGAGATGTGGCCCAGCCATCTGGGGCCAACGTCCTGACTTTC.

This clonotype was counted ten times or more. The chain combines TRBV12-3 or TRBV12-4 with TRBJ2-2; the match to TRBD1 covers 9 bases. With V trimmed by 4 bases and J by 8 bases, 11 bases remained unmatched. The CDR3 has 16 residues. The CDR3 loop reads CASSSRSTGGYGELFF. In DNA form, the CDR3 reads TGTGCCAGCAGTTCGAGGTCGACAGGGGGATATGGGGAGCTGTTTTTT.